This passage covers 30 T cell receptor beta chains from one sample sequenced in a study of OX40 agonist ivuxolimab in advanced cancers. Using immunoSEQ multiplex PCR, the repertoire was profiled, and TCRdb retains in-frame clones only, with some absent. The sample has about 23,000 clones, roughly 84% seen once. Here the sequenced sample was CD4+ or CD8+ T cells sorted from blood, taken in a trial of the OX40 agonist ivuxolimab. The source is an adult with an advanced solid tumor such as melanoma, head and neck, liver or kidney cancer.

The chain joins TRBV25-1 to TRBJ1-2, with D possibly matching TRBD1 (6 bases). The V gene lost 1 base and the J gene lost 8 bases, with 11 bases spanning the gap. Germline V gene sequence: CDR1 MGHDK, CDR2 SYGVNS. The CDR3 has 13 amino acids. CDR3: CASSESGARGYTF. CDR3 DNA: TGTGCCAGCAGTGAATCAGGGGCCAGGGGCTACACCTTC.

V usage is TRBV6-6 and J usage is TRBJ2-1, with D uncertain. V lost 6 bases and J lost 0, with 12 bases in between. Germline CDR1 reads MNHNY; CDR2 reads SVGAGI (reference sequence). The length of the CDR3 is 15 residues. The CDR3 sequence is CASSDTWDSYNEQFF. CDR3 in DNA: TGTGCCAGCAGCGATACATGGGACTCCTACAATGAGCAGTTCTTC.

This clone has a single count. Additional DNA sequences in this sample encode the identical CDR3. This chain links TRBV4-1 with TRBJ2-3; D unresolved. The CDR3 spans 12 residues. V was cut by 3 bases and J by 4 bases, with 5 bases left in between. CDR1 and CDR2 from the germline V gene are MGHRA and YSYEKL. The CDR3 nucleotides are TGCGCCAGCAGCCATGGCGCAGATACGCAGTATTTT. Its protein is CASSHGADTQYF.

V usage is TRBV15 and J usage is TRBJ2-1; D is undetermined. The CDR3 length is 12 residues. The germline CDR1 and CDR2 sequences are LNHNV and YYDKDF (reference sequence). V was trimmed by 5 bases and J by 8 bases, leaving 10 bases between them. CDR3 region: CATSPSGHEQFF. The CDR3 region has the DNA TGTGCCACCAGCCCCTCAGGTCATGAGCAGTTCTTC.

A few counts support this clone. CDR3 protein: CASSPWQDVTYEQYF. DNA of the CDR3: TGTGCCAGCAGCCCCTGGCAGGACGTTACCTACGAGCAGTACTTC. The rearrangement links TRBV9 to TRBJ2-7, with no clear D. V was cut by 4 bases and J by 2 bases, with 16 bases left in between. Germline V gives CDR1 SGDLS, CDR2 YYNGEE. This CDR3 has 15 amino acids.

The chain links TRBV6-5 to TRBJ1-1; perhaps TRBD1 as D (6 bases). Trimming cost V 7 bases and J 4 bases, with 13 bases left between them. In germline, CDR1 is MNHEY, CDR2 SVGAGI. CDR3 length: 13 residues. The CDR3 DNA reads TGTGCCAGCATGGGGGCGACGGGCACTGAAGCTTTCTTT. As protein: CASMGATGTEAFF.

V gene TRBV7-8 combines with J gene TRBJ2-5; TRBD1 matches at 7 bases. The CDR3 extends over 13 amino acids. CDR1 SGHVS and CDR2 FQNEAQ come from the germline V gene. V gave up 3 bases and J gave up 5 bases; unmatched junction bases: 3. The CDR3 DNA is TGTGCCAGCAGCTTTACAGGGGTCGAGACCCAGTACTTC. It specifies CASSFTGVETQYF.

The rearrangement links TRBV9 to TRBJ1-1; 8 bases are a match to TRBD1. Trimming removed 0 bases from V and 4 bases from J; junction bases left unmatched: 17. This CDR3 spans 19 amino acids. Germline assignment: CDR1 SGDLS and CDR2 YYNGEE. DNA for the CDR3: TGTGCCAGCAGCGTAGCTCCAAGAAGCCAGGGGGCCGAGTTCACTGAAGCTTTCTTT. It translates to CASSVAPRSQGAEFTEAFF.

This clone was seen only once. The genes are TRBV14 and TRBJ1-1; 10 bases fit TRBD1. The ends lost 3 bases at V and 5 bases at J; junction bases unmatched: 6. Germline V gene lookup returns CDR1 SGHDN and CDR2 FVKESK. The CDR3 consists of 15 residues. This CDR3 is CASSQDGTGVTEAFF. The CDR3 nucleotides read TGTGCCAGCAGCCAGGACGGGACAGGGGTAACTGAAGCTTTCTTT.

The rearrangement joins TRBV9 to TRBJ2-7; no firm D call. The CDR3 runs 13 residues. Per germline, CDR1 SGDLS and CDR2 YYNGEE. Trimming pared 0 bases from V and 0 bases from J, leaving 4 bases between. The DNA for the CDR3 is TGTGCCAGCAGCGTAGAGCCCTCCTACGAGCAGTACTTC. This sequence encodes CASSVEPSYEQYF.

The chain employs TRBV11-2 and TRBJ1-5; 9 bases fit TRBD1. The ends lost 5 bases at V and 3 bases at J; junction bases unmatched: 5. This CDR3 is built from 15 residues. The germline CDR1 and CDR2 sequences are SGHAT and FQNNGV. CDR3 sequence: CASSRRTGANQPQHF. The CDR3 DNA sequence: TGTGCCAGCAGCAGACGGACAGGGGCCAATCAGCCCCAGCATTTT.

The chain combines TRBV9 with TRBJ2-3; 10 bases line up with TRBD2. V was pared by 1 base and J by 2 bases, with 4 bases of the junction left unmatched. Per germline, CDR1 SGDLS and CDR2 YYNGEE. The CDR3 is made up of 16 amino acids. CDR3 DNA: TGTGCCAGCAGCGTACAGCGGGGGGGGGTCACAGATACGCAGTATTTT. Amino acids: CASSVQRGGVTDTQYF.

The chain combines TRBV11-3 with TRBJ2-7; 7 bases align to TRBD1. CDR3 length: 12 amino acids. J lost 6 bases, V lost 3 bases, and 2 bases had no gene match. Germline loops: CDR1 SGHNT, CDR2 YENEEA. DNA of the CDR3: TGTGCCAGCAGCTTTGGGGACAGCGAGCAGTACTTC. It yields the protein CASSFGDSEQYF. The variable domain in full, completed from reference TRBV11-3 and TRBJ2-7, reads EAGVVQSPRYKIIEKKQPVAFWCNPISGHNTLYWYLQNLGQGPELLIRYENEEAVDDSQLPKDRFSAERLKGVDSTLKIQPAELGDSAVYLCASSFGDSEQYFGPGTRLTVT.

This clone appeared once. This chain joins TRBV19 and TRBJ2-7; D gene uncertain. The V gene's germline CDR1 is LNHDA and CDR2 SQIVND (reference sequence). Trimming took off 7 bases at V and 1 base at J, with 17 bases between the two ends. The CDR3 contains 15 residues. Written as DNA, the CDR3 is TGTGCCAGTACTGCCGGCGCGGCAGGTTCCTACGAGCAGTACTTC. Translated, it gives CASTAGAAGSYEQYF.

V usage is TRBV9 and J usage is TRBJ2-7; 8 nucleotides match TRBD1. CDR3 length equals 16 residues. Germline CDR1 is SGDLS and CDR2 is YYNGEE. V lost 4 bases to trimming and J lost 3 bases; unmatched junction nucleotides: 12. The CDR3: CASSPADREYNYEQYF. The CDR3 nucleotides read TGTGCCAGCAGCCCAGCGGACAGGGAGTATAACTACGAGCAGTACTTC.

The J gene is TRBJ1-1, the V gene TRBV9; 10 bases map to TRBD1. Germline lookup yields CDR1 SGDLS and CDR2 YYNGEE. The CDR3 runs 15 residues. V was pared by 1 base and J by 4 bases, with 4 bases of the junction left unmatched. The DNA for the CDR3 is TGTGCCAGCAGCGTATCTCGGGACAGGGGCACTGAAGCTTTCTTT. Amino acids: CASSVSRDRGTEAFF.

The chain carries TRBV13 and TRBJ2-6; D call uncertain. The CDR3 contains 14 residues. Trimming stripped 3 bases from V and 1 base from J, with 4 bases between. The germline CDR1 and CDR2 sequences are PRHDT and FYEKMQ (reference sequence). CDR3 DNA sequence: TGTGCCAGCAGCTTGCATTCTGGGGCCAACGTCCTGACTTTC. It translates to CASSLHSGANVLTF.

The chain has TRBV7-8 and TRBJ2-3, with D maybe TRBD2 (6 bases). Trimming pared 4 bases from V and 9 bases from J, leaving 11 bases between. Germline CDR1 and CDR2: SGHVS and FQNEAQ. This CDR3 spans 12 amino acids. Here the CDR3 reads CASSSVEGTQYF. DNA of the CDR3: TGTGCCAGCAGCTCCGTGGAGGGAACGCAGTATTTT. Combining the CDR3 with reference TRBV7-8 and TRBJ2-3 gives the whole variable domain GAGVSQSPRYKVAKRGQDVALRCDPISGHVSLFWYQQALGQGPEFLTYFQNEAQLDKSGLPSDRFFAERPEGSVSTLKIQRTQQEDSAVYLCASSSVEGTQYFGPGTRLTVL.

The V and J genes are TRBV5-1 and TRBJ2-2, with D perhaps TRBD1 or TRBD2 (5 bases each). Per the germline V gene, CDR1 is SGHRS and CDR2 is YFSETQ. The CDR3 extends over 15 amino acids. V lost 4 bases and J lost 3, with 13 bases in between. DNA of the CDR3: TGCGCCAGCAGCACACCCGGGACGGACACCGGGGAGCTGTTTTTT. It codes for CASSTPGTDTGELFF.

This clone was seen once. The chain recombines TRBV4-1 with TRBJ2-7; no clear D gene. Germline lookup yields CDR1 MGHRA and CDR2 YSYEKL. This CDR3 is 13 amino acids long. The ends were cut back, 4 bases at V and 1 base at J, with 8 bases in the middle. The CDR3, as DNA: TGCGCCAGCAGCCCCCCTAATTCCTACGAGCAGTACTTC. Protein: CASSPPNSYEQYF.

This clone was observed a single time. The genes are TRBV10-3 and TRBJ1-6, with a tentative D call TRBD1 (5 bases). Trimming pared 3 bases from V and 6 bases from J, leaving 12 bases between. The CDR3 spans 15 residues. The germline V gene encodes CDR1 ENHRY and CDR2 SYGVKD. The DNA for the CDR3 is TGTGCCATCAGTGACGTGACAGTCACTAATTCACCCCTCCACTTT. This encodes CAISDVTVTNSPLHF.

V and J are TRBV6-5 and TRBJ1-1; no clear D gene. The V gene's germline CDR1 is MNHEY and CDR2 SVGAGI. V lost 0 bases and J 6 bases, leaving 8 bases between the germline ends. The CDR3 is 13 residues long. The CDR3 loop reads CASSYSEGSEAFF. CDR3 in DNA: TGTGCCAGCAGTTACTCGGAGGGCTCTGAAGCTTTCTTT.

In DNA form, the CDR3 reads TGTGCCAGCAGCCTCGACAGGACCTATGGCTACACCTTC. It yields the protein CASSLDRTYGYTF. The genes are TRBV9 and TRBJ1-2; tentative D call: TRBD1 (6 bases). The germline V gene has CDR1 SGDLS and CDR2 YYNGEE. The V end lost 4 bases, the J end lost 4 bases, and 11 bases lay between the germline ends. The CDR3 is 13 residues long.

This clone has a single count. This chain uses TRBV5-1 with TRBJ1-2; D unclear. The CDR3 is 13 residues long. Looked up from germline, CDR1 is SGHRS and CDR2 is YFSETQ. Trimming pared 1 base from V and 5 bases from J, leaving 9 bases between. CDR3 amino acids: CASSLSDLYGYTF. CDR3 nucleotides: TGCGCCAGCAGCTTGTCAGACTTATATGGCTACACCTTC.

V and J are TRBV7-9 and TRBJ2-7; 8 bases align to TRBD2. After removal of 5 bases from V and 0 bases from J, the junction contained 12 bases not matched to a gene. CDR3 length: 17 amino acids. Germline loops: CDR1 SEHNR, CDR2 FQNEAQ (reference sequence). The CDR3 is CASSKGAGGRISYEQYF. Written as DNA, the CDR3 is TGTGCCAGCAGCAAAGGGGCGGGGGGCCGAATCTCCTACGAGCAGTACTTC. The full variable domain, with the rest looked up from reference TRBV7-9 and TRBJ2-7, is DTGVSQNPRHKITKRGQNVTFRCDPISEHNRLYWYRQTLGQGPEFLTYFQNEAQLEKSRLLSDRFSAERPKGSFSTLEIQRTEQGDSAMYLCASSKGAGGRISYEQYFGPGTRLTVT.

The rearrangement uses TRBV11-1 and TRBJ2-1, with D uncertain. This CDR3 is 14 amino acids long. The V gene lost 8 bases and the J gene lost 8 bases, with 19 bases spanning the gap. Per germline, CDR1 SGHAT and CDR2 FQDESV (reference sequence). The CDR3 nucleotides are TGTGCCAGCCAGACCGGGTGGGGATGGGATGAGCAGTTCTTC. Translating it yields CASQTGWGWDEQFF.

The V gene is TRBV5-1, the J gene TRBJ1-2; D is undetermined. This CDR3 is 13 amino acids long. Germline loops: CDR1 SGHRS, CDR2 YFSETQ. V was shortened by 0 bases and J by 3 bases, with 6 bases between the two germline ends. CDR3 DNA: TGCGCCAGCAGCTTGGGGCCCGACTATGGCTACACCTTC. It codes for CASSLGPDYGYTF. The complete variable domain, with remaining parts taken from reference TRBV5-1 and TRBJ1-2, reads KAGVTQTPRYLIKTRGQQVTLSCSPISGHRSVSWYQQTPGQGLQFLFEYFSETQRNKGNFPGRFSGRQFSNSRSEMNVSTLELGDSALYLCASSLGPDYGYTFGSGTRLTVV.

The chain joins TRBV25-1 to TRBJ1-2; perhaps TRBD1 as D (5 bases). The germline CDR1 and CDR2 sequences are MGHDK and SYGVNS. Trimming took 5 bases from V and 4 from J, leaving 8 bases between them. CDR3 length equals 12 residues. This chain's CDR3 is CASSNRIYGYTF. In nucleotides, the CDR3 is TGTGCCAGCAGTAACAGGATCTATGGCTACACCTTC.

The chain has TRBV6-5 and TRBJ1-2, with D unresolved. The germline V gene has CDR1 MNHEY and CDR2 SVGAGI. This CDR3 has 16 amino acids. Trimming removed 1 base at V and 3 bases at J, with 15 bases between. CDR3: CASSYFGVDTDYGYTF. CDR3 nucleotide sequence: TGTGCCAGCAGTTACTTTGGAGTCGACACGGACTATGGCTACACCTTC.

The rearrangement uses TRBV7-9 and TRBJ2-7; D call uncertain. Trimming stripped 2 bases from V and 1 base from J, with 6 bases between. The CDR3 consists of 13 residues. Germline loops: CDR1 SEHNR, CDR2 FQNEAQ (reference sequence). CDR3 protein: CASSLKGSYEQYF. CDR3 sequence (DNA): TGTGCCAGCAGCTTAAAGGGATCCTACGAGCAGTACTTC.